These 2 T cell receptor beta chains were all obtained from the same sample, sequenced in a study of T cells after yellow fever vaccination. TCRdb ran MiXCR on the 5' RACE reads and lists one entry per CDR3 protein. The table has a few hundred thousand distinct CDR3 sequences, roughly 4% seen once. The specimen comprised PBMCs, sampled 5 days after the yellow fever booster vaccination. These receptors were collected from a man between 18 and 35 years old who received the YFV17D yellow fever vaccine.

The V call is TRBV7-2, the J call TRBJ1-1, with 8 bases identical to TRBD1. The germline V gene has CDR1 SGHTA and CDR2 FQGNSA. The CDR3 totals 13 residues. V lost 5 bases and J lost 10; bases outside the gene matches: 9. The CDR3 DNA reads as TGTGCCAGCAGCAACAATGGACAGGGCTCAGCTTTCTTT. Translation gives CASSNNGQGSAFF. The full variable domain, with the rest looked up from reference TRBV7-2 and TRBJ1-1, is GAGVSQSPSNKVTEKGKDVELRCDPISGHTALYWYRQSLGQGLEFLIYFQGNSAPDKSGLPSDRFSAERTGGSVSTLTIQRTQQEDSAVYLCASSNNGQGSAFFGQGTRLTVV.

The chain joins TRBV20-1 to TRBJ2-5; tentatively, D is TRBD2 (5 bases). Germline V CDR1 and CDR2: DFQATT, SNEGSKA (reference sequence). Trimming took off 3 bases at V and 5 bases at J, with 10 bases between the two ends. This CDR3 comprises 12 residues. CDR3 sequence reads: CSASPSSETQYF. The DNA of the CDR3 is TGCAGTGCTAGTCCCTCTAGCGAGACCCAGTACTTC.